The 8 T cell receptor beta chains in this list originate from one sample, sequenced in a study of cytomegalovirus exposure and HLA in healthy donors. The primer mix had 60 Vbeta and 13 Jbeta primers. Only in-frame clones appear in the TCRdb table, and some are missing; sequencing was by immunoSEQ multiplex PCR. The repertoire holds tens of thousands of clones, with 80% as singletons. The sample was PBMCs. The receptors here all came from a man in his forties or fifties in good health and CMV-seropositive.

This clone was seen once. The chain employs TRBV5-1 and TRBJ2-1; 8 nucleotides match TRBD1. The ends lost 4 bases at V and 9 bases at J; junction bases unmatched: 15. This CDR3 spans 16 amino acids. The V gene's germline CDR1 is SGHRS and CDR2 YFSETQ. The CDR3 protein is CASSASGTGGFPEQFF. The CDR3 DNA follows: TGCGCCAGCAGCGCATCCGGGACAGGAGGTTTCCCTGAGCAGTTCTTC.

This clone was counted only a few times. CDR3: CASSSWRERNTGELFF. As DNA, the CDR3 is TGTGCCAGCAGCTCCTGGCGGGAGCGGAACACCGGGGAGCTGTTTTTT. The chain carries TRBV7-9 and TRBJ2-2, with 7 nucleotides matching TRBD2. V trimming: 4 bases; J trimming: 1 base; junction bases outside the gene matches: 6. Germline assignment: CDR1 SEHNR and CDR2 FQNEAQ (reference sequence). The CDR3 is made up of 16 amino acids.

The genes are TRBV6-1 and TRBJ2-3, with a tentative D call TRBD1 (6 bases). Germline V gene data show CDR1 as MNHNS and CDR2 as SASEGT. The CDR3 totals 15 residues. V was cut by 7 bases and J by 6 bases, with 20 bases left in between. This CDR3 reads CASTPFTGMLDTQYF. The CDR3 bases are TGTGCCAGCACCCCGTTTACAGGGATGTTGGATACGCAGTATTTT.

The chain is built from TRBV7-2 and TRBJ2-3; tentatively, D is TRBD2 (6 bases). Looked up from germline, CDR1 is SGHTA and CDR2 is FQGNSA. Trimming took 5 bases from V and 6 from J, leaving 9 bases between them. The CDR3 is made up of 12 amino acids. CDR3 sequence (DNA): TGTGCCAGCAGCCCGCTAGCGGATACGCAGTATTTT. Protein sequence: CASSPLADTQYF.

This rearrangement joins TRBV25-1 to TRBJ2-5; D is uncertain. CDR3 length: 14 amino acids. The V end lost 5 bases, the J end lost 4 bases, and 14 bases lay between the germline ends. CDR1 is MGHDK, CDR2 SYGVNS, per germline. The CDR3 is CASSKPEPPETQYF. The CDR3, as DNA: TGTGCCAGCAGTAAGCCGGAGCCCCCAGAGACCCAGTACTTC.

The chain joins TRBV15 to TRBJ1-1; no reliable D call. V was pared by 0 bases and J by 6 bases, with 8 bases between. This CDR3 comprises 13 residues. The germline V gene encodes CDR1 LNHNV and CDR2 YYDKDF (reference sequence). The CDR3 nucleotides are TGTGCCACCAGCAGAGATCGGAGGGCTGAAGCTTTCTTT. This sequence encodes CATSRDRRAEAFF.

This sequence joins TRBV12-2 and TRBJ2-1; TRBD2 is the table's D call, not checked against the DNA. TRBV12-2 is classified as a pseudogene. CDR3 size: 18 residues. Here the CDR3 reads CASRLVLSSRAGDNEQFF. Written as DNA, the CDR3 is TGTGCAAGTCGCTTAGTATTGAGCTCGAGGGCCGGGGACAATGAGCAGTTCTTC.

V is TRBV11-2 and J is TRBJ2-2; D gene uncertain. The length of the CDR3 is 13 residues. V shed 2 bases and J shed 3 bases, with 4 bases lying between them. The V gene's germline CDR1 is SGHAT and CDR2 FQNNGV. The CDR3 protein is CASSLSDTGELFF. The CDR3 bases are TGTGCCAGCAGCTTATCGGACACCGGGGAGCTGTTTTTT.